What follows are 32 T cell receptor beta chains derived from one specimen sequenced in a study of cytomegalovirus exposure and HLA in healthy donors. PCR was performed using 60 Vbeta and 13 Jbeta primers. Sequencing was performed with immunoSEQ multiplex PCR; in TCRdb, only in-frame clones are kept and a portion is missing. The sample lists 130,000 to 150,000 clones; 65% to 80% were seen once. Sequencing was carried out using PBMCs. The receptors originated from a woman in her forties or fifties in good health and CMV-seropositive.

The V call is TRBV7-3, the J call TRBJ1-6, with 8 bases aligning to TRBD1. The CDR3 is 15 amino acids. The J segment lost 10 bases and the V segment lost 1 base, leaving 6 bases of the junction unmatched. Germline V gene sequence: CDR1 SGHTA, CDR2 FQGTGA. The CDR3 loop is CASSLNGQGNSPLHF. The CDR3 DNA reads TGTGCCAGCAGCTTAAATGGACAGGGAAACTCACCCCTCCACTTT.

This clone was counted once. CDR3: CASSQGGGSRGTEAFF. The CDR3 DNA follows: TGCGCCAGCAGCCAAGGAGGGGGCAGCCGAGGTACTGAAGCTTTCTTT. This chain connects TRBV4-1 to TRBJ1-1; 7 bases map to TRBD1. Germline trimming cut 1 base from V and 5 bases from J; bases unmatched to any gene: 10. In germline, CDR1 is MGHRA, CDR2 YSYEKL. This CDR3 contains 16 residues.

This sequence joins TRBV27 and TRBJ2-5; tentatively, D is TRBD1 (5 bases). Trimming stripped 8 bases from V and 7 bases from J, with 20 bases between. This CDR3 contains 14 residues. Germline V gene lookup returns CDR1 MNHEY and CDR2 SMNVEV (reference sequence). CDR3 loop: CASRQQPTVATQYF. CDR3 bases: TGTGCCAGCCGTCAGCAGCCGACAGTTGCGACCCAGTACTTC.

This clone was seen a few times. CDR3 sequence: CASSLGANTEAFF. CDR3 nucleotide sequence: TGTGCCAGCAGCCTGGGGGCGAACACTGAAGCTTTCTTT. The chain carries TRBV7-9 and TRBJ1-1; perhaps TRBD1 as D (6 bases). Trimming stripped 5 bases from V and 1 base from J, with 8 bases between. The CDR3 length is 13 residues. Germline CDR1 is SEHNR and CDR2 is FQNEAQ (reference sequence). Using reference TRBV7-9 and TRBJ1-1 for the parts outside the CDR3, the full variable domain is DTGVSQNPRHKITKRGQNVTFRCDPISEHNRLYWYRQTLGQGPEFLTYFQNEAQLEKSRLLSDRFSAERPKGSFSTLEIQRTEQGDSAMYLCASSLGANTEAFFGQGTRLTVV.

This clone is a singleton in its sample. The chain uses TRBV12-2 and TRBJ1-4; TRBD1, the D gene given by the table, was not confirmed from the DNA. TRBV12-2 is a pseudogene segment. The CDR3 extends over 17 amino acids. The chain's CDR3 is CASRLPLFTGYSEKLFF. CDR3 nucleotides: TGTGCAAGTCGCTTGCCACTCTTCACAGGCTATAGCGAAAAACTGTTTTTT.

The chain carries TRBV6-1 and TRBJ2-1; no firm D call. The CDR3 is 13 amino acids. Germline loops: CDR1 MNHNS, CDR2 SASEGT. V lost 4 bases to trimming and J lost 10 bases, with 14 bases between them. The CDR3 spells CASSATGSREQFF. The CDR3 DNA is TGTGCCAGCAGTGCAACCGGGTCCCGCGAGCAGTTCTTC.

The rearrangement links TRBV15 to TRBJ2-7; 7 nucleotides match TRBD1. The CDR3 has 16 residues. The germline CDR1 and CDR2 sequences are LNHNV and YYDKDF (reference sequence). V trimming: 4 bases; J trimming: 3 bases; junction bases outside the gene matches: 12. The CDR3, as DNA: TGTGCCACCAGCACCTTACCGGGACAGATATACTACGAGCAGTACTTC. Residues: CATSTLPGQIYYEQYF.

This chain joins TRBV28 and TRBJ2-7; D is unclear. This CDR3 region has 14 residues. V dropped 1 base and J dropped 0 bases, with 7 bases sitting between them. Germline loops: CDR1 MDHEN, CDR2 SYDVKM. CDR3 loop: CASSLSSGSYEQYF. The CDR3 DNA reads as TGTGCCAGCAGTTTATCCTCGGGCTCCTACGAGCAGTACTTC.

CDR3 in DNA: TGTGCCAGCGCCGCAGGGGTGCATGATACGCAGTATTTT. Translating it yields CASAAGVHDTQYF. V gene TRBV7-2 combines with J gene TRBJ2-3; possibly TRBD1 for D (6 bases). The V end was cut by 8 bases, the J end by 6 bases, with 15 bases between. Germline V gene lookup returns CDR1 SGHTA and CDR2 FQGNSA. The CDR3 covers 13 residues.

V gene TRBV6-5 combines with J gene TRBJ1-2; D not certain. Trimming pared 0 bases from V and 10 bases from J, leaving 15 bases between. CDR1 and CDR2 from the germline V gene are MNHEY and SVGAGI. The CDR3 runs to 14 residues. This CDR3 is CASSYSSREGYYTF. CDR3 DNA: TGTGCCAGCAGTTACTCGAGTAGGGAGGGATACTACACCTTC.

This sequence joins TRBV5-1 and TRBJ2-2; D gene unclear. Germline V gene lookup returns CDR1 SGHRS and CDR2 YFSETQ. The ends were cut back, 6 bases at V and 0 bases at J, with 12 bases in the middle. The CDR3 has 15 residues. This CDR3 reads CASTQMESNTGELFF. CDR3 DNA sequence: TGCGCCAGCACCCAGATGGAGTCGAACACCGGGGAGCTGTTTTTT.

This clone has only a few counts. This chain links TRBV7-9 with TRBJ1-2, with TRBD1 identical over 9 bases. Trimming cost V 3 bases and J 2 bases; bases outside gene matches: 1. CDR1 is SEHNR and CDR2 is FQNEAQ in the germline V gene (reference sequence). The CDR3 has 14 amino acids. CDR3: CASSFGTGNYGYTF. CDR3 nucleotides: TGTGCCAGCAGCTTCGGGACAGGGAACTATGGCTACACCTTC.

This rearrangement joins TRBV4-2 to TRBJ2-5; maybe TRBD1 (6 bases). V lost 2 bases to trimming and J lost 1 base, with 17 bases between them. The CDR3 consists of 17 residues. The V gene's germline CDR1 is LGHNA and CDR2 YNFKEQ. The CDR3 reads CASSQRGQGRGQETQYF. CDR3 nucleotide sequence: TGTGCCAGCAGCCAAAGGGGTCAGGGGCGCGGCCAAGAGACCCAGTACTTC.

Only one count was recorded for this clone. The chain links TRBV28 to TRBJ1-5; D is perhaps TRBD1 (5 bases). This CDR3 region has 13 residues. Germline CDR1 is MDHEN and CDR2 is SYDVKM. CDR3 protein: CGEARGGNQPQHF. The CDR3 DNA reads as TGTGGGGAGGCTAGGGGAGGCAATCAGCCCCAGCATTTT.

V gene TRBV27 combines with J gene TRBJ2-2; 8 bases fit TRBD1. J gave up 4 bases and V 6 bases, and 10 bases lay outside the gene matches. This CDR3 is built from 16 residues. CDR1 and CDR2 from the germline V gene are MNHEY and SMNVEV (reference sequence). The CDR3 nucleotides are TGTGCCAGCAGCCGGACAGGGTTAGGTGTCACCGGGGAGCTGTTTTTT. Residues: CASSRTGLGVTGELFF.

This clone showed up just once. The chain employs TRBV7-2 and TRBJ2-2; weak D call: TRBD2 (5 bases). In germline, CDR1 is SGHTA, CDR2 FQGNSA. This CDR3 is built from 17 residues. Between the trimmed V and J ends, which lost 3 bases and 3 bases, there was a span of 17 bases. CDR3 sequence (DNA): TGTGCCAGCAGCTTTGAACGGACCTGGCGGGACACCGGGGAGCTGTTTTTT. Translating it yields CASSFERTWRDTGELFF.

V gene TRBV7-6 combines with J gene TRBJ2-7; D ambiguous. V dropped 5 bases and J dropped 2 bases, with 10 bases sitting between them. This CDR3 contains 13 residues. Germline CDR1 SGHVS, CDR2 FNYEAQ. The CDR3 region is CASSPSPAYEQYF. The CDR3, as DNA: TGTGCCAGCAGCCCAAGCCCCGCCTACGAGCAGTACTTC.

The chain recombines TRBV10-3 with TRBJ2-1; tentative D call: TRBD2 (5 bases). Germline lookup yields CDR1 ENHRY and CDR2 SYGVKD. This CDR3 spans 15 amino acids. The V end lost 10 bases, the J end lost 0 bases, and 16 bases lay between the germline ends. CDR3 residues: CATMSGAGSYNEQFF. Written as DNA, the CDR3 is TGTGCCACCATGTCGGGTGCGGGCTCCTACAATGAGCAGTTCTTC.

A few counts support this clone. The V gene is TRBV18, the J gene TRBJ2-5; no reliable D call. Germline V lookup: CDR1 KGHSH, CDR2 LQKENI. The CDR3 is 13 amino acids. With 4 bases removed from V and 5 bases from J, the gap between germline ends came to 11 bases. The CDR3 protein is CASSLGVGETQYF. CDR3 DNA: TGTGCCAGCTCACTGGGCGTTGGGGAGACCCAGTACTTC.

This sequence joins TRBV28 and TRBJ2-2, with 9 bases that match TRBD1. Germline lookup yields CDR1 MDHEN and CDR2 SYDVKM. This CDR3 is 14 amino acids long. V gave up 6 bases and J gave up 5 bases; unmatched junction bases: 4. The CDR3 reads CASSPGQGTGELFF. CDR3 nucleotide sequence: TGTGCCAGCAGCCCGGGACAGGGAACCGGGGAGCTGTTTTTT.

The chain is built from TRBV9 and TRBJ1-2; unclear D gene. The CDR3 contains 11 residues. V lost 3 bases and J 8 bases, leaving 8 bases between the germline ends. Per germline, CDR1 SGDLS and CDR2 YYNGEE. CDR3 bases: TGTGCCAGCAGCGCCCCCGGGGGCTACACCTTC. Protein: CASSAPGGYTF.

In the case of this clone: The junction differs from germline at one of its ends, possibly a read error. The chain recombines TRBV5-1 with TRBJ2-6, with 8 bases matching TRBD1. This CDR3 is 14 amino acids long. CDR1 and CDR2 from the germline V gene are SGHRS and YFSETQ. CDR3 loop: CASSLGQGTNGLTF. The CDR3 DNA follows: TGCGCCAGCAGCTTGGGACAGGGGACCAACGGCCTGACTTTC.

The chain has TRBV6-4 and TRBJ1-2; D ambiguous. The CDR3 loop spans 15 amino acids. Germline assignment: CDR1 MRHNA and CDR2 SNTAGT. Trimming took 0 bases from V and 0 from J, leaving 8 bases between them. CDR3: CASSDSNPANYGYTF. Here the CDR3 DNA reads TGTGCCAGCAGTGACTCGAACCCGGCTAACTATGGCTACACCTTC.

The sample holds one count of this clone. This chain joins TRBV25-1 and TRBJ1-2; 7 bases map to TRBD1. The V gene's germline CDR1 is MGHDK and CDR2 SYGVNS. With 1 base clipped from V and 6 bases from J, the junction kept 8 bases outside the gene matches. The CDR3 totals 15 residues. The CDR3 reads CASSEFGTATNGYTF. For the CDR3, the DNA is TGTGCCAGCAGTGAATTCGGGACAGCTACGAATGGCTACACCTTC.

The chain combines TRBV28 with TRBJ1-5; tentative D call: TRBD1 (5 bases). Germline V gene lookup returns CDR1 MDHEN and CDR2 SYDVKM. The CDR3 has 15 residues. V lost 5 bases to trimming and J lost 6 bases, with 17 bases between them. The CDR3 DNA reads TGTGCCAGCAGTCCTCTGGGCAGGGATGGTCAGCCCCAGCATTTT. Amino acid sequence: CASSPLGRDGQPQHF.

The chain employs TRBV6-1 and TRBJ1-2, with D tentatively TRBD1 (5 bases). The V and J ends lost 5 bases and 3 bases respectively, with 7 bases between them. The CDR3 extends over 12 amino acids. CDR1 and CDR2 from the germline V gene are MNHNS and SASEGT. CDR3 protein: CASSTGDYGYTF. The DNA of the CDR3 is TGTGCCAGCAGTACAGGCGACTATGGCTACACCTTC.

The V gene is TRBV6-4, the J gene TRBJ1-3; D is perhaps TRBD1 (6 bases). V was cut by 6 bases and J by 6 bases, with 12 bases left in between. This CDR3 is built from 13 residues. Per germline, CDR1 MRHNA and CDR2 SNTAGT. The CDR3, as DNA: TGTGCCAGCAGCACAGGGTTAACAAACACCATATATTTT. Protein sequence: CASSTGLTNTIYF.

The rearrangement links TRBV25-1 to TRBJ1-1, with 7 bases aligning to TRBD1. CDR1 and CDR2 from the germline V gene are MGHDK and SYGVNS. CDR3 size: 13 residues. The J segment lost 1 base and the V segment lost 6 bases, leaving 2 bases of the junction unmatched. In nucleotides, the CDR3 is TGTGCCAGCAGGACAGGGTCGAACACTGAAGCTTTCTTT. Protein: CASRTGSNTEAFF.

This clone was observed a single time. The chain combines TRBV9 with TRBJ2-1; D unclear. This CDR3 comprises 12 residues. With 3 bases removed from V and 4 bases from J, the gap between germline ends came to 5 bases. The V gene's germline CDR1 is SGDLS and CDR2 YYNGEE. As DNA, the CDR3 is TGTGCCAGCAGCGAAACTTACAATGAGCAGTTCTTC. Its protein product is CASSETYNEQFF.

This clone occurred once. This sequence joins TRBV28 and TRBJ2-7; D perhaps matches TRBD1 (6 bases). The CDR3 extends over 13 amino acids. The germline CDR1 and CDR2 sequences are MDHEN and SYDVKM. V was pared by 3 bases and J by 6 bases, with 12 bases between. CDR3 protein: CASSFLHRVEQYF. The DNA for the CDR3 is TGTGCCAGCAGTTTCCTCCACAGGGTCGAGCAGTACTTC.

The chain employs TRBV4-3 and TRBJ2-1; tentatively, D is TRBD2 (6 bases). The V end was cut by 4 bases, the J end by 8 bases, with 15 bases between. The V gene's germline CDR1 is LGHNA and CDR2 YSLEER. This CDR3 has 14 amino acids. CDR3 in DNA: TGCGCCAGCAGCCCCGGGACTGGGGGATATGAGCAGTTCTTC. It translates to CASSPGTGGYEQFF.

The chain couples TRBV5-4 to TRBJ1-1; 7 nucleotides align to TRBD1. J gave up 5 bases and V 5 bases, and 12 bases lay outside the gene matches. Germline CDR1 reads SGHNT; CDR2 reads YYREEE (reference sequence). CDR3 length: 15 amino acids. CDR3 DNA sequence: TGTGCCAGCAGAAGAGCAGGGCCAGGGGGGACTGAAGCTTTCTTT. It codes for CASRRAGPGGTEAFF.